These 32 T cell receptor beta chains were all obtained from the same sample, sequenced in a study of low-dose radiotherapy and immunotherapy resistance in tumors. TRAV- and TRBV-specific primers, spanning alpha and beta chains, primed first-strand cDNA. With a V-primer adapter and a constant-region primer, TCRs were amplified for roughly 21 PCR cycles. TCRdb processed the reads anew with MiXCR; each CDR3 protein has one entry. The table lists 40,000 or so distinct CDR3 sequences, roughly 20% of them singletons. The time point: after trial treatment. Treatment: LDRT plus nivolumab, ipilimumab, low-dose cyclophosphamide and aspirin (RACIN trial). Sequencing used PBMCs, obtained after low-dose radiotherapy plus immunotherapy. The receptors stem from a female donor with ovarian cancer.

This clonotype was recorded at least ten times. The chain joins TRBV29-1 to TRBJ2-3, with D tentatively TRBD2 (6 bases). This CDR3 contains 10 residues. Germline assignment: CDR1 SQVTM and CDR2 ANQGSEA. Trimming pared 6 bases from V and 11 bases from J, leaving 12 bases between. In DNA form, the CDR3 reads TGCAGCGTGGGGACTCCTGGGCAGTATTTT. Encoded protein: CSVGTPGQYF.

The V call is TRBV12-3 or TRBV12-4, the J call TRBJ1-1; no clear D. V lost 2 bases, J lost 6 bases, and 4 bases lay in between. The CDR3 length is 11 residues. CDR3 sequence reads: CASSLYAEAFF. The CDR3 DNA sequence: TGTGCCAGCAGTTTATACGCTGAAGCTTTCTTT.

The DNA for the CDR3 is TGTGCCAGCAGCGCCACTAACTATGGCTACACCTTC. It is translated as CASSATNYGYTF. The gene calls are TRBV13 and TRBJ1-2; D ambiguous. CDR3 length: 12 amino acids. Trimming removed 5 bases from V and 0 bases from J, with 4 bases in between. Germline loops: CDR1 PRHDT, CDR2 FYEKMQ (reference sequence). Full variable domain (rest looked up from reference TRBV13 and TRBJ1-2): AAGVIQSPRHLIKEKRETATLKCYPIPRHDTVYWYQQGPGQDPQFLISFYEKMQSDKGSIPDRFSAQQFSDYHSELNMSSLELGDSALYFCASSATNYGYTFGSGTRLTVV.

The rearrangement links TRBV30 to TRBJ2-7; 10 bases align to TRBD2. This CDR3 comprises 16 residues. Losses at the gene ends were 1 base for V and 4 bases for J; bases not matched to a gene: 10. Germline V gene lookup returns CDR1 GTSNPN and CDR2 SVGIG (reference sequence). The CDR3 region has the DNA TGTGCCTGGAGTGCCCGTGGAGCGGGGGGGGCGTACGAGCAGTACTTC. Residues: CAWSARGAGGAYEQYF.

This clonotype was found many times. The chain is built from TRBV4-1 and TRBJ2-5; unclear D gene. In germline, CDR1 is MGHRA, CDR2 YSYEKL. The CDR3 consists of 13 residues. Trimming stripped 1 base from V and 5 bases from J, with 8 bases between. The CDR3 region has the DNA TGCGCCAGCAGCCAAGCTATGAAGGAGACCCAGTACTTC. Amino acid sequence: CASSQAMKETQYF.

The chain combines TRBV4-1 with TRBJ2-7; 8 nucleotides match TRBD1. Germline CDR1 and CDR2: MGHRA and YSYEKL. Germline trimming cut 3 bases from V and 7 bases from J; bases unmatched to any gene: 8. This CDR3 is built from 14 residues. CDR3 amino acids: CASSQLTGAREQYF. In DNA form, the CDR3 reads TGCGCCAGCAGCCAGCTGACAGGGGCCCGAGAGCAGTACTTC.

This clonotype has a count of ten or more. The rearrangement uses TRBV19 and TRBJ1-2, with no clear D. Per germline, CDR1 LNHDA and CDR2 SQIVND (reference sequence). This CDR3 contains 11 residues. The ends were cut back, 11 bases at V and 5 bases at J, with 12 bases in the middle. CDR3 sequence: CASHRGYGYTF. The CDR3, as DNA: TGTGCCTCCCACCGGGGATATGGCTACACCTTC. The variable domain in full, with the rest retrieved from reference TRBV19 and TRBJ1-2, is DGGITQSPKYLFRKEGQNVTLSCEQNLNHDAMYWYRQDPGQGLRLIYYSQIVNDFQKGDIAEGYSVSREKKESFPLTVTSAQKNPTAFYLCASHRGYGYTFGSGTRLTVV.

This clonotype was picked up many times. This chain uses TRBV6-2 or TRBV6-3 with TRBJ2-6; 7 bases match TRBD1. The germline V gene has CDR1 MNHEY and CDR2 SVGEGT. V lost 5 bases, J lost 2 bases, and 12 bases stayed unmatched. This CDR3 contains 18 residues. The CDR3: CASSNRDRGQTGANVLTF. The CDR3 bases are TGTGCCAGCAGTAACCGGGACAGAGGACAAACTGGGGCCAACGTCCTGACTTTC.

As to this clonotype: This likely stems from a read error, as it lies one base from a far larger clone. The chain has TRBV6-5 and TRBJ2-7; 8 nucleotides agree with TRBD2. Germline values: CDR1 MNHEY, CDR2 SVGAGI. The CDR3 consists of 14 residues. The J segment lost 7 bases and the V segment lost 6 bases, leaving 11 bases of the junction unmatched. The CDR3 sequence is CASRGSGVYNEQYF. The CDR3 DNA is TGTGCCAGCAGAGGTAGCGGGGTGTACAATGAGCAGTACTTC.

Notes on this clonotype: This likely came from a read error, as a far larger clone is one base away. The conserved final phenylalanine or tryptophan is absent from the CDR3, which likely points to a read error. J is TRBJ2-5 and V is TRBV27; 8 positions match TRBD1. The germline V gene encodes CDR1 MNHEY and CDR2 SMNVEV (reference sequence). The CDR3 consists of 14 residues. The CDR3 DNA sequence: TGTGCCACCAGTACAGGGGGTAACGAGGAGACCCAGTACTTG. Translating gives CATSTGGNEETQYL.

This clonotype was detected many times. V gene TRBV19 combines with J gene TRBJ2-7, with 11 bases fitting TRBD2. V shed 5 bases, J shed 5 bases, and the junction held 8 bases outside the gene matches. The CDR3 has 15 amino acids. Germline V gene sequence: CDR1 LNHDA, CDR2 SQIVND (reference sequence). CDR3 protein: CASSGGLAGMDEQYF. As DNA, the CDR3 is TGTGCCAGTAGTGGAGGACTAGCGGGCATGGACGAGCAGTACTTC.

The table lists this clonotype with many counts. The CDR3 DNA is TGTGCCAGCAGCTTAGTTGAGACTAGCGGGAGCTCCTACGAGCAGTACTTC. This encodes CASSLVETSGSSYEQYF. V usage is TRBV7-2 and J usage is TRBJ2-7; TRBD2 matches 12 bases. CDR3 length: 17 residues. V trimming: 1 base; J trimming: 0 bases; junction bases outside the gene matches: 4. Looked up from germline, CDR1 is SGHTA and CDR2 is FQGNSA. Looking up the rest from reference TRBV7-2 and TRBJ2-7 gives the full variable domain: GAGVSQSPSNKVTEKGKDVELRCDPISGHTALYWYRQSLGQGLEFLIYFQGNSAPDKSGLPSDRFSAERTGGSVSTLTIQRTQQEDSAVYLCASSLVETSGSSYEQYFGPGTRLTVT.

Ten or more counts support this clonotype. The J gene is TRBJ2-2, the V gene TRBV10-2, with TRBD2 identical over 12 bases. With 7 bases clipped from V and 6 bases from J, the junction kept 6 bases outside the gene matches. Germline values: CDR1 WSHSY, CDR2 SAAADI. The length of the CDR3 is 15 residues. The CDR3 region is CASTQLAGGPGELFF. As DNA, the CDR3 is TGCGCCAGCACTCAACTAGCGGGAGGTCCCGGGGAGCTGTTTTTT.

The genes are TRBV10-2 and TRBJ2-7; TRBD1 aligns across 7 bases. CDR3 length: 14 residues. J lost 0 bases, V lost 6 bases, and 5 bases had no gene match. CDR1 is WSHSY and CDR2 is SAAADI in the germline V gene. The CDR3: CASRDRMSSYEQYF. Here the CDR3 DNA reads TGCGCCAGCAGGGACAGGATGAGCTCCTACGAGCAGTACTTC.

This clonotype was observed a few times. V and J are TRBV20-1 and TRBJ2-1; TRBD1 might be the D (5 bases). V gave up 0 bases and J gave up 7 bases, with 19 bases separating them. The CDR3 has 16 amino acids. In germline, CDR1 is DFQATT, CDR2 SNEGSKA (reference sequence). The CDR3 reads CSARDGSRGFSNEQFF. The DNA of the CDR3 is TGCAGTGCTAGAGATGGTTCAAGGGGCTTTTCTAATGAGCAGTTCTTC.

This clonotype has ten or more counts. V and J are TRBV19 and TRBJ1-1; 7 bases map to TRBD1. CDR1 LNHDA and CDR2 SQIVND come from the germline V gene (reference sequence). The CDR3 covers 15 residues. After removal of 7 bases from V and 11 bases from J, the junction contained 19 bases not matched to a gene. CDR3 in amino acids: CASTFALGQRTGAFF. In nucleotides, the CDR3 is TGTGCCAGTACTTTCGCGTTGGGACAGCGGACCGGGGCTTTCTTT.

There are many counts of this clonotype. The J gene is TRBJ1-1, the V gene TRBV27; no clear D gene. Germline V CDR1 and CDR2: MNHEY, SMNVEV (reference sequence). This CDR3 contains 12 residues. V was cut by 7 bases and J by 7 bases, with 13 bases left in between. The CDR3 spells CASINIGREAFF. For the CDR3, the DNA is TGTGCCAGCATCAATATAGGGCGTGAAGCTTTCTTT.

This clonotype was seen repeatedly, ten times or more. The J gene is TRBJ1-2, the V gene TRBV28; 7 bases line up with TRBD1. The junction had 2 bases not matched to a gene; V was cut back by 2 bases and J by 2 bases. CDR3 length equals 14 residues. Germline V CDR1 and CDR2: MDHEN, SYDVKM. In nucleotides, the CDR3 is TGTGCCAGCAGTTTAACGGACAGGAACTATGGCTACACCTTC. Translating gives CASSLTDRNYGYTF.

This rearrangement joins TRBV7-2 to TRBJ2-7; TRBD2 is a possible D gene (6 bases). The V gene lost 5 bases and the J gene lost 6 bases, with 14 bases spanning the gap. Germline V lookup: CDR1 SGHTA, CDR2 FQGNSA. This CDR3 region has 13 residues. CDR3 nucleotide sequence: TGTGCCAGCAGCCCGGGAGCTTTCGGCGAGCAGTACTTC. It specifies CASSPGAFGEQYF.

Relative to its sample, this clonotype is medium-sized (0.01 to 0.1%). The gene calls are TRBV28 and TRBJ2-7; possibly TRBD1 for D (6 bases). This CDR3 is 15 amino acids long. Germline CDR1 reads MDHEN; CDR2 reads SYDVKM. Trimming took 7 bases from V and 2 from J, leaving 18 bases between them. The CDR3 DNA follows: TGTGCCAGCACCCCTTTGCAGGGGCGGACCTACGAGCAGTACTTC. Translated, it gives CASTPLQGRTYEQYF.

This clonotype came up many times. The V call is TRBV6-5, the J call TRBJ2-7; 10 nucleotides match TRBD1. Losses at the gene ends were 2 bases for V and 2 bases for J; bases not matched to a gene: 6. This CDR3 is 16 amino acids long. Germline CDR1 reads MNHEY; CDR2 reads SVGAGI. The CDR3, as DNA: TGTGCCAGCAGTTACCGGGGGACAGGGGTTGCCTACGAGCAGTACTTC. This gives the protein CASSYRGTGVAYEQYF.

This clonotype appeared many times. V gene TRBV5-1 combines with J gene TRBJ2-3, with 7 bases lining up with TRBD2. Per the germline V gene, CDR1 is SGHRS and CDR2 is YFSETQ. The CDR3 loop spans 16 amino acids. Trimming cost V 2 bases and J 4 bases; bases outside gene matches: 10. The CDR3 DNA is TGCGCCAGCAGCTTTGCGGCCCTAGCGGTTTCAGATACGCAGTATTTT. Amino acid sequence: CASSFAALAVSDTQYF.

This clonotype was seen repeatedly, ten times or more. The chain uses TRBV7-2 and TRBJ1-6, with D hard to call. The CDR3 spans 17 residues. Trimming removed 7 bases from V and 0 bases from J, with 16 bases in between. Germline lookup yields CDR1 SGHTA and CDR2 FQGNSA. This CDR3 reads CASTFLAGTSYNSPLHF. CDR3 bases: TGTGCCAGCACCTTCCTTGCGGGAACCTCCTATAATTCACCCCTCCACTTT.

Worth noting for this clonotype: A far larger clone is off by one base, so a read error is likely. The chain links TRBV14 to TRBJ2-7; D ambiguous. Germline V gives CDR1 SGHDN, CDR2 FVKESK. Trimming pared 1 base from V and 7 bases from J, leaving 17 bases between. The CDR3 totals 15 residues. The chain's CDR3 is CASSQVLPAYNEQYF. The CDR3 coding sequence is TGTGCCAGCAGCCAAGTGTTACCCGCCTACAATGAGCAGTACTTC.

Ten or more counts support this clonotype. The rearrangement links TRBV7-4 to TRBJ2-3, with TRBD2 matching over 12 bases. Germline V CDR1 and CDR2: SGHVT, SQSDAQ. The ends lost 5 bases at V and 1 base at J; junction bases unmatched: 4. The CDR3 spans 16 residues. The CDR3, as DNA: TGTGCCAGCAGCCCACTAGCGGGGGGAGGCACAGATACGCAGTATTTT. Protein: CASSPLAGGGTDTQYF.

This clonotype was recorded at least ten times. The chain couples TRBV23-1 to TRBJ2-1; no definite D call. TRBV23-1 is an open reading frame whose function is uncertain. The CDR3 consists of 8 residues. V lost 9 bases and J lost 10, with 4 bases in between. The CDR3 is CARFEQFF. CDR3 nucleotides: TGCGCCAGATTCGAGCAGTTCTTC.

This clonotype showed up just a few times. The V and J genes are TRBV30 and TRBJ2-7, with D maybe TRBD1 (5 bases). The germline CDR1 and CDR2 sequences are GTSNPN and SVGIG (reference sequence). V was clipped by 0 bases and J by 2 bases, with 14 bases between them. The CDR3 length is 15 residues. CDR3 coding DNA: TGTGCCTGGAGTGTAACCCCGCCAGGGACCTACGAGCAGTACTTC. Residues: CAWSVTPPGTYEQYF.

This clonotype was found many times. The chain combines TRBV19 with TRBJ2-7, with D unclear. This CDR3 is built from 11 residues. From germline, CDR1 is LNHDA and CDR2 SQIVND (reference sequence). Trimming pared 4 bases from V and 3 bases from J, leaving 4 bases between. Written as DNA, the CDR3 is TGTGCCAGTAGTAAGGGCTACGAGCAGTACTTC. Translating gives CASSKGYEQYF.

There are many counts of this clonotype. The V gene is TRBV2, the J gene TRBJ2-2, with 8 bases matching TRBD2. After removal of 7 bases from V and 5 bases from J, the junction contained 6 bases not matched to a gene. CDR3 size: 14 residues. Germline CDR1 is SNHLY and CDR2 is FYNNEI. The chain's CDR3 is CASIGTSQTGELFF. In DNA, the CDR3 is TGTGCCAGCATCGGGACTAGTCAAACCGGGGAGCTGTTTTTT.

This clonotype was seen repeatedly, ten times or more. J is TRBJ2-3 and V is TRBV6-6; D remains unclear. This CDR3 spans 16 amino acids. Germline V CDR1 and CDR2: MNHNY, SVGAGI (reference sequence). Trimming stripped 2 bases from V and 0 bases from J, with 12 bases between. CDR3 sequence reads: CASSYMVSSSTDTQYF. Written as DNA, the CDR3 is TGTGCCAGCAGTTACATGGTCTCCTCTAGCACAGATACGCAGTATTTT.

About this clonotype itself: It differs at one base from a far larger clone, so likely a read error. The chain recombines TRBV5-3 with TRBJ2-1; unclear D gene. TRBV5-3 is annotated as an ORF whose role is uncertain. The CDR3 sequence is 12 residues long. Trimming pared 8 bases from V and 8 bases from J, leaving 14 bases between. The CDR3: CASNSLGDEQFF. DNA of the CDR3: TGTGCCAGCAACTCACTTGGCGATGAGCAGTTCTTC.

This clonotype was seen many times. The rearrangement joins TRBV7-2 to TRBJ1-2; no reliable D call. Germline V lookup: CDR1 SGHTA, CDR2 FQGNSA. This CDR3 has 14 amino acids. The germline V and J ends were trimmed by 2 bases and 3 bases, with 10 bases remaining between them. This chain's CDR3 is CASSLPTAYYGYTF. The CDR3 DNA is TGTGCCAGCAGCTTACCCACAGCCTACTATGGCTACACCTTC.